One and the same sample provided the 27 T cell receptor beta chains below, sequenced in a study of CD8 T cells in Susac syndrome. After extraction with the RNeasy kit, about 0.45 to 1 ug of the RNA was reverse transcribed using random hexamers. TCRdb used MiXCR to reprocess the immunoSEQ multiplex PCR reads, holding one entry per CDR3 protein. The profile covers about 300,000 distinct CDR3 sequences, with approximately 89% appearing a single time and around 0.2% taken by the ten largest. Specimen: CD8+ T cells from PBMCs. The receptors derive from a human donor with multiple sclerosis.

V is TRBV27 and J is TRBJ2-4; a possible D gene is TRBD2 (5 bases). The CDR3 contains 13 residues. CDR1 MNHEY and CDR2 SMNVEV come from the germline V gene (reference sequence). With 7 bases removed from V and 2 bases from J, the gap between germline ends came to 9 bases. CDR3 nucleotide sequence: TGTGCCAGCATGGGGAGAACCAAAAACATTCAGTACTTC. Translating gives CASMGRTKNIQYF.

The chain carries TRBV15 and TRBJ1-2; a weak D match, TRBD1 (6 bases). V gave up 5 bases and J gave up 4 bases, with 17 bases separating them. Germline-derived CDR1 and CDR2 are LNHNV and YYDKDF (reference sequence). This CDR3 region has 15 residues. CDR3 coding DNA: TGTGCCACCAGCGGGGGGCGAGGCCAGTCCTATGGCTACACCTTC. It encodes CATSGGRGQSYGYTF.

This clonotype turned up a few times. The genes are TRBV10-3 and TRBJ2-7; weak D call: TRBD2 (6 bases). The CDR3 extends over 12 amino acids. V was cut by 7 bases and J by 6 bases, with 13 bases left in between. CDR1 is ENHRY and CDR2 is SYGVKD in the germline V gene. CDR3 region: CAINLEGSEQYF. In DNA form, the CDR3 reads TGTGCCATCAACTTGGAGGGTAGCGAGCAGTACTTC.

The chain uses TRBV4-3 and TRBJ2-3, with D maybe TRBD2 (6 bases). Germline V CDR1 and CDR2: LGHNA, YSLEER. The ends were cut back, 0 bases at V and 0 bases at J, with 13 bases in the middle. The CDR3 runs 17 residues. The CDR3 coding sequence is TGCGCCAGCAGCCAAGAATTGCGGGGCGCTAGCACAGATACGCAGTATTTT. The encoded protein is CASSQELRGASTDTQYF.

The chain employs TRBV7-6 and TRBJ2-3; D tentatively fits TRBD1 or TRBD2 (6 bases each). The V end was cut by 1 base, the J end by 6 bases, with 20 bases between. The CDR3 totals 17 residues. The V gene's germline CDR1 is SGHVS and CDR2 FNYEAQ. The CDR3 here is CASSLVGGDLFGDTQYF. As DNA, the CDR3 is TGTGCCAGCAGCTTAGTGGGGGGCGACCTCTTTGGGGATACGCAGTATTTT.

V usage is TRBV28 and J usage is TRBJ2-1; D gene uncertain. Germline CDR1 MDHEN, CDR2 SYDVKM. The V end was cut by 6 bases, the J end by 2 bases, with 23 bases between. The CDR3 covers 18 residues. CDR3 loop: CASRDQVVVNAAYNEQFF. Here the CDR3 DNA reads TGTGCCAGCAGGGACCAAGTCGTTGTGAACGCGGCCTACAATGAGCAGTTCTTC.

The rearrangement links TRBV27 to TRBJ2-7; no definite D call. Germline CDR1 and CDR2: MNHEY and SMNVEV (reference sequence). The CDR3 runs to 14 residues. V shed 6 bases and J shed 0 bases, with 12 bases lying between them. CDR3 amino acids: CASSPFLGSYEQYF. In DNA form, the CDR3 reads TGTGCCAGCAGCCCCTTCCTGGGCTCCTACGAGCAGTACTTC.

This clonotype was detected only once. This chain links TRBV6-4 with TRBJ2-5; D remains unclear. The germline V gene encodes CDR1 MRHNA and CDR2 SNTAGT. The CDR3 has 13 amino acids. Trimming cost V 3 bases and J 6 bases, with 11 bases left between them. The CDR3 region has the DNA TGTGCCAGCAGTGAAGGAGACGACAAGACCCAGTACTTC. Protein product: CASSEGDDKTQYF.

V gene TRBV28 combines with J gene TRBJ2-5; perhaps TRBD2 as D (5 bases). V gave up 6 bases and J gave up 2 bases, with 16 bases separating them. The germline V gene encodes CDR1 MDHEN and CDR2 SYDVKM. The CDR3 spans 15 residues. As DNA, the CDR3 is TGTGCCAGCAGGTACGAACTAGATCGTCAAGAGACCCAGTACTTC. Translation: CASRYELDRQETQYF.

This chain uses TRBV29-1 with TRBJ2-1; TRBD1 is a possible D gene (6 bases). The germline gives CDR1 SQVTM, CDR2 ANQGSEA. The CDR3 totals 13 residues. The V and J ends lost 4 bases and 4 bases respectively, with 11 bases between them. This CDR3 is CSVVGQNYNEQFF. In DNA, the CDR3 is TGCAGCGTTGTAGGACAGAATTACAATGAGCAGTTCTTC.

The chain links TRBV7-9 to TRBJ1-2; D may be TRBD1 (6 bases). This CDR3 contains 15 residues. Per the germline V gene, CDR1 is SEHNR and CDR2 is FQNEAQ (reference sequence). V dropped 0 bases and J dropped 9 bases, with 17 bases sitting between them. The CDR3 reads CASSLALGDRFSYTF. CDR3 DNA sequence: TGTGCCAGCAGCTTAGCGCTCGGCGACAGGTTCAGCTACACCTTC.

The chain has TRBV28 and TRBJ2-7; the D gene is possibly TRBD2 (5 bases). V was cut by 3 bases and J by 6 bases, with 18 bases left in between. Germline V gene lookup returns CDR1 MDHEN and CDR2 SYDVKM. This CDR3 comprises 15 residues. CDR3 coding DNA: TGTGCCAGCAGTTTTCGGGGAAGCCGGGGTGGCGAGCAGTACTTC. Its protein is CASSFRGSRGGEQYF.

The chain employs TRBV3-1 and TRBJ2-5, with D unresolved. The CDR3 is made up of 13 amino acids. Trimming took off 7 bases at V and 5 bases at J, with 14 bases between the two ends. Germline CDR1 reads LGHDT; CDR2 reads YNNKEL (reference sequence). The chain's CDR3 is CASIGVSGETQYF. The DNA for the CDR3 is TGTGCCAGCATTGGCGTCTCCGGGGAGACCCAGTACTTC.

The genes are TRBV24-1 and TRBJ2-2, with D perhaps being TRBD1 or TRBD2 (5 bases each). The CDR3 is 17 residues long. The ends were cut back, 7 bases at V and 7 bases at J, with 24 bases in the middle. CDR1 is KGHDR, CDR2 SFDVKD, per germline. CDR3 loop: CATSRRGPSSEGGELFF. The CDR3 coding sequence is TGTGCCACCAGCAGAAGGGGACCCTCGAGCGAGGGCGGGGAGCTGTTTTTT.

The rearrangement links TRBV3-1 to TRBJ2-7; the match to TRBD1 covers 9 bases. This CDR3 is built from 18 residues. V dropped 2 bases and J dropped 2; count of bases not matched to a gene: 13. Germline values: CDR1 LGHDT, CDR2 YNNKEL (reference sequence). CDR3 residues: CASSQTQGARSLTYEQYF. The CDR3 DNA is TGTGCCAGCAGCCAAACACAGGGGGCGCGCAGTCTGACCTACGAGCAGTACTTC.

The chain carries TRBV7-8 and TRBJ2-5; D unclear. The CDR3 length is 14 residues. V was shortened by 4 bases and J by 2 bases, with 11 bases between the two germline ends. Germline CDR1 reads SGHVS; CDR2 reads FQNEAQ. The CDR3 sequence: CASSSWPGQETQYF. In DNA, the CDR3 is TGTGCCAGCAGCTCATGGCCGGGTCAAGAGACCCAGTACTTC.

A single count supports this clonotype. The chain recombines TRBV20-1 with TRBJ2-3; TRBD1 aligns across 9 bases. V gave up 3 bases and J gave up 3 bases; unmatched junction bases: 10. CDR1 and CDR2 (germline): DFQATT, SNEGSKA (reference sequence). CDR3 size: 16 residues. For the CDR3, the DNA is TGCAGTGCTAGTTTGGCGGGACAGGGAGGGACAGATACGCAGTATTTT. Its translation is CSASLAGQGGTDTQYF.

The CDR3 protein is CASSHWTLDYEQYF. CDR3 sequence (DNA): TGTGCCAGCAGCCATTGGACTTTGGACTACGAGCAGTACTTC. The rearrangement joins TRBV11-1 to TRBJ2-7, with a possible D match to TRBD2 (5 bases). Germline-derived CDR1 and CDR2 are SGHAT and FQDESV (reference sequence). This CDR3 is built from 14 residues. Trimming took 5 bases from V and 3 from J, leaving 14 bases between them.

This chain joins TRBV3-1 and TRBJ2-1; TRBD2 matches 9 bases. The CDR3 sequence is 15 residues long. V gave up 4 bases and J gave up 2 bases; unmatched junction bases: 3. Germline loops: CDR1 LGHDT, CDR2 YNNKEL (reference sequence). Here the CDR3 DNA reads TGTGCCAGCAGCCGCAAGCGGGGGGCCTACAATGAGCAGTTCTTC. Its translation is CASSRKRGAYNEQFF.

The chain recombines TRBV4-2 with TRBJ1-6, with D uncertain. Germline values: CDR1 LGHNA, CDR2 YNFKEQ. The length of the CDR3 is 15 residues. V lost 2 bases, J lost 13 bases, and 18 bases lay in between. This chain's CDR3 is CASSQTGMNAGPLHF. CDR3 DNA: TGTGCCAGCAGCCAAACCGGGATGAACGCCGGGCCCCTCCACTTT.

The rearrangement links TRBV29-1 to TRBJ2-1, with D tentatively TRBD1 or TRBD2 (6 bases each). The CDR3 extends over 18 amino acids. V was cut by 3 bases and J by 6 bases, with 27 bases left in between. CDR1 SQVTM and CDR2 ANQGSEA come from the germline V gene. The DNA of the CDR3 is TGCAGCGTTGATCCCCAACCCGCAGTGGGGGGCACCTCCAATGAGCAGTTCTTC. It translates to CSVDPQPAVGGTSNEQFF.

The CDR3 nucleotides are TGTGCCTGGATCCCTCATGGGACTAGGCCCTACGAGCAGTACTTC. This sequence encodes CAWIPHGTRPYEQYF. The gene calls are TRBV30 and TRBJ2-7; 8 nucleotides align to TRBD2. Trimming at V came to 4 bases and at J to 2 bases, leaving 10 bases not matched to a gene. The CDR3 spans 15 residues. Germline assignment: CDR1 GTSNPN and CDR2 SVGIG (reference sequence).

The rearrangement uses TRBV29-1 and TRBJ1-2; 7 bases fit TRBD1. CDR1 and CDR2 (germline): SQVTM, ANQGSEA. The length of the CDR3 is 16 residues. After removal of 6 bases from V and 7 bases from J, the junction contained 20 bases not matched to a gene. This CDR3 reads CSVPAMTGRVVGGYTF. The CDR3 coding sequence is TGCAGCGTGCCCGCCATGACAGGGAGGGTTGTAGGTGGCTACACCTTC.

V and J are TRBV19 and TRBJ1-4; D ambiguous. Germline V gene lookup returns CDR1 LNHDA and CDR2 SQIVND (reference sequence). V was cut by 4 bases and J by 4 bases, with 7 bases left in between. This CDR3 spans 13 amino acids. The CDR3 loop is CASSTAYNEKLFF. The CDR3 DNA reads TGTGCCAGTAGTACAGCCTATAATGAAAAACTGTTTTTT.

This CDR3 reads CASTLSWTSGSGTDTQYF. In DNA, the CDR3 is TGTGCCAGCACCCTCTCTTGGACTAGCGGGAGTGGAACAGATACGCAGTATTTT. The V and J genes are TRBV7-8 and TRBJ2-3, with 13 bases matching TRBD2. Germline V gene sequence: CDR1 SGHVS, CDR2 FQNEAQ. This CDR3 has 18 residues. Trimming cost V 7 bases and J 3 bases; bases outside gene matches: 13.

The gene calls are TRBV6-6 and TRBJ2-3; D is perhaps TRBD1 (6 bases). Per the germline V gene, CDR1 is MNHNY and CDR2 is SVGAGI (reference sequence). This CDR3 has 15 residues. Trimming pared 2 bases from V and 6 bases from J, leaving 15 bases between. The CDR3 reads CASSYRDTLPDTQYF. In DNA, the CDR3 is TGTGCCAGCAGTTACCGGGACACCCTTCCGGATACGCAGTATTTT.

The J gene is TRBJ2-2, the V gene TRBV4-1; D remains ambiguous. CDR3 size: 16 residues. Germline CDR1 and CDR2: MGHRA and YSYEKL. The V end lost 1 base, the J end lost 1 base, and 10 bases lay between the germline ends. The CDR3 loop is CASSQAGSLNTGELFF. The CDR3 region has the DNA TGCGCCAGCAGCCAAGCTGGTAGCCTGAACACCGGGGAGCTGTTTTTT.